This record covers a single T cell receptor (beta chain). These data originate in a study of blood T cell repertoires in COVID-19. Study as a whole: T cells, B-cell-depleted T cells, or PBMCs supplied cDNA or gDNA.

This CDR3 contains 17 residues. Deletions cut 3 bases from V and 2 bases from J, with 20 bases between. Germline V gene lookup returns CDR1 SGDLS and CDR2 YYNGEE. Cohorts were based on clinical histories the participants reported. Assay used: immunoSEQ multiplex PCR; TCRdb lists only in-frame clones, some missing. The sample carries over 140,000 clones, about 75% recorded once. The TCR comes from a woman between 50 and 59 years old who had recovered from COVID-19. The chain links TRBV9 to TRBJ1-2; a possible D gene is TRBD1 (6 bases). Sequenced input: PBMCs or T cells enriched from blood (not recorded which). The CDR3 DNA follows: TGTGCCAGCAGCGCCGTAAGGGGGGGGGCAGGGAACTATGGCTACACCTTC. Translation gives CASSAVRGGAGNYGYTF.